This TCR beta chain was recovered during a study of blood T cell repertoires in COVID-19. Clones were read by immunoSEQ multiplex PCR, and TCRdb kept only the in-frame ones, dropping some. The sample includes approximately 180,000 clones, around 85% seen only once; the top ten take 3% to 3.5%. V dropped 2 bases and J dropped 3; count of bases not matched to a gene: 7. Looked up from germline, CDR1 is MNHEY and CDR2 is SVGEGT. This CDR3 has 15 amino acids. The origin of this receptor is a man aged 55 to 70 with acute or convalescent COVID-19. This chain connects TRBV6-2 or TRBV6-3 to TRBJ2-7, with 7 bases identical to TRBD2. Sequencing was done on a sample of peripheral blood. The CDR3 loop reads CASSYRAGFSYEQYF. CDR3 nucleotides: TGTGCCAGCAGTTACCGAGCGGGATTTAGCTACGAGCAGTACTTC.